The 13 T cell receptor beta chains listed next were all sequenced from one sample in a study of a mutant IDH1 vaccine in newly diagnosed glioma. Time point reported: week 35, safety follow-up. Each dose of the vaccine consisted of 300 ug of mutant IDH1 20-mer peptide, with topical imiquimod. No cognate antigen is known for these TCRs. The data were produced by immunoSEQ multiplex PCR, yet TCRdb's version contains in-frame clones alone and is incomplete. The table records 25,000 to 40,000 clones, around 82% of them present only once. The sample here was PBMCs, taken from a glioma patient whose treatment included an IDH1 peptide vaccine. The origin of the receptors is a woman aged 40 to 50 with glioma.

The chain recombines TRBV27 with TRBJ1-1; 8 bases line up with TRBD1. The CDR3 has 15 residues. The germline gives CDR1 MNHEY, CDR2 SMNVEV (reference sequence). V shed 2 bases, J shed 4 bases, and the junction held 6 bases outside the gene matches. This chain's CDR3 is CASSLDPTGGTEAFF. For the CDR3, the DNA is TGTGCCAGCAGTTTAGATCCTACAGGGGGCACTGAAGCTTTCTTT.

This clone was recorded once. This sequence joins TRBV7-2 and TRBJ1-1; D is uncertain. Between the trimmed V and J ends, which lost 2 bases and 1 base, there was a span of 5 bases. Germline assignment: CDR1 SGHTA and CDR2 FQGNSA. The CDR3 is 13 residues long. The CDR3 coding sequence is TGTGCCAGCAGCTTATTTAAGAACACTGAAGCTTTCTTT. As protein: CASSLFKNTEAFF.

The CDR3 protein is CASSTTGTGRYEQYF. CDR3 DNA: TGTGCCAGTAGTACAACCGGGACAGGGCGCTACGAGCAGTACTTC. The chain employs TRBV19 and TRBJ2-7, with 9 positions matching TRBD1. Trimming cost V 4 bases and J 3 bases; bases outside gene matches: 7. CDR3 length equals 15 residues. Germline loops: CDR1 LNHDA, CDR2 SQIVND (reference sequence).

CDR3 nucleotide sequence: TGTGCCAGCAGCGTAGCTCGCGGGCCCCCAGATACGCAGTATTTT. It translates to CASSVARGPPDTQYF. This rearrangement joins TRBV9 to TRBJ2-3, with a tentative D call TRBD2 (5 bases). Per germline, CDR1 SGDLS and CDR2 YYNGEE. This CDR3 is 15 amino acids long. V dropped 0 bases and J dropped 4 bases, with 12 bases sitting between them.

This clone showed up just once. This sequence joins TRBV7-6 and TRBJ2-2, with TRBD1 matching over 8 bases. CDR1 and CDR2 (germline): SGHVS, FNYEAQ. V dropped 1 base and J dropped 3; count of bases not matched to a gene: 4. The CDR3 covers 16 residues. CDR3 sequence reads: CASSLVSGGDTGELFF. The CDR3 region has the DNA TGTGCCAGCAGCTTAGTCTCAGGGGGCGACACCGGGGAGCTGTTTTTT. The variable domain in full, with the rest retrieved from reference TRBV7-6 and TRBJ2-2, is GAGVSQSPRYKVTKRGQDVALRCDPISGHVSLYWYRQALGQGPEFLTYFNYEAQQDKSGLPNDRFSAERPEGSISTLTIQRTEQRDSAMYRCASSLVSGGDTGELFFGEGSRLTVL.

The chain carries TRBV9 and TRBJ1-1, with a tentative D call TRBD1 (5 bases). The CDR3 runs to 15 residues. Per the germline V gene, CDR1 is SGDLS and CDR2 is YYNGEE. Trimming stripped 0 bases from V and 4 bases from J, with 13 bases between. CDR3 in DNA: TGTGCCAGCAGCGTAGGGTTGGGGACCGGCACTGAAGCTTTCTTT. Translation gives CASSVGLGTGTEAFF.

This chain links TRBV2 with TRBJ2-2; D unresolved. Germline CDR1 reads SNHLY; CDR2 reads FYNNEI. CDR3 length: 13 amino acids. The ends were cut back, 7 bases at V and 4 bases at J, with 10 bases in the middle. DNA for the CDR3: TGTGCCAGCATGGTCAGGAGCACCGGGGAGCTGTTTTTT. It specifies CASMVRSTGELFF. The complete variable domain, with remaining parts taken from reference TRBV2 and TRBJ2-2, reads EPEVTQTPSHQVTQMGQEVILRCVPISNHLYFYWYRQILGQKVEFLVSFYNNEISEKSEIFDDQFSVERPDGSNFTLKIRSTKLEDSAMYFCASMVRSTGELFFGEGSRLTVL.

The J gene is TRBJ1-1, the V gene TRBV29-1; D is unclear. CDR3 length: 13 amino acids. Germline V gives CDR1 SQVTM, CDR2 ANQGSEA. V dropped 7 bases and J dropped 7 bases, with 19 bases sitting between them. This CDR3 reads CSAYLRGLSEAFF. CDR3 bases: TGCAGCGCATATCTCCGCGGGTTAAGTGAAGCTTTCTTT.

The chain couples TRBV19 to TRBJ2-2, with a tentative D call TRBD2 (6 bases). This CDR3 has 15 amino acids. Between the trimmed V and J ends, which lost 3 bases and 4 bases, there was a span of 12 bases. The germline CDR1 and CDR2 sequences are LNHDA and SQIVND (reference sequence). The CDR3 sequence is CASSMLTGSTGELFF. In DNA form, the CDR3 reads TGTGCCAGTAGTATGCTAACCGGGAGCACCGGGGAGCTGTTTTTT.

V usage is TRBV9 and J usage is TRBJ1-1, with D possibly matching TRBD1 (5 bases). The CDR3 is made up of 15 amino acids. Trimming left V 2 bases short and J 7 bases short, with 18 bases between. The germline V gene encodes CDR1 SGDLS and CDR2 YYNGEE. CDR3 bases: TGTGCCAGCAGCGTCGGGGCGGAGCTGTTAAGTGAAGCTTTCTTT. The encoded protein is CASSVGAELLSEAFF.

The rearrangement joins TRBV27 to TRBJ2-7; D remains ambiguous. The CDR3 consists of 12 residues. CDR1 and CDR2 (germline): MNHEY, SMNVEV (reference sequence). Between the trimmed V and J ends, which lost 7 bases and 1 base, there was a span of 8 bases. The CDR3 protein is CASISTSYEQYF. The CDR3 bases are TGTGCCAGCATTTCAACTTCCTACGAGCAGTACTTC.

CDR3 coding DNA: TGTGCCAGCTCACCACGAGCGGGGGGGGCAGATACGCAGTATTTT. This encodes CASSPRAGGADTQYF. This chain links TRBV18 with TRBJ2-3; 10 bases are a match to TRBD2. Germline V gene data show CDR1 as KGHSH and CDR2 as LQKENI. CDR3 length: 15 residues. The J segment lost 4 bases and the V segment lost 1 base, leaving 2 bases of the junction unmatched. The full variable domain, rest sourced from reference TRBV18 and TRBJ2-3, is NAGVMQNPRHLVRRRGQEARLRCSPMKGHSHVYWYRQLPEEGLKFMVYLQKENIIDESGMPKERFSAEFPKEGPSILRIQQVVRGDSAAYFCASSPRAGGADTQYFGPGTRLTVL.

In nucleotides, the CDR3 is TGTGCCAGCAGCTTAGTAGGGGGCTTTAGTTCTGGCTACACCTTC. Its translation is CASSLVGGFSSGYTF. The chain is built from TRBV7-8 and TRBJ1-2; 7 bases align to TRBD1. CDR1 SGHVS and CDR2 FQNEAQ come from the germline V gene. V was pared by 1 base and J by 7 bases, with 9 bases of the junction left unmatched. The CDR3 has 15 amino acids. Combining the CDR3 with reference TRBV7-8 and TRBJ1-2 gives the whole variable domain GAGVSQSPRYKVAKRGQDVALRCDPISGHVSLFWYQQALGQGPEFLTYFQNEAQLDKSGLPSDRFFAERPEGSVSTLKIQRTQQEDSAVYLCASSLVGGFSSGYTFGSGTRLTVV.